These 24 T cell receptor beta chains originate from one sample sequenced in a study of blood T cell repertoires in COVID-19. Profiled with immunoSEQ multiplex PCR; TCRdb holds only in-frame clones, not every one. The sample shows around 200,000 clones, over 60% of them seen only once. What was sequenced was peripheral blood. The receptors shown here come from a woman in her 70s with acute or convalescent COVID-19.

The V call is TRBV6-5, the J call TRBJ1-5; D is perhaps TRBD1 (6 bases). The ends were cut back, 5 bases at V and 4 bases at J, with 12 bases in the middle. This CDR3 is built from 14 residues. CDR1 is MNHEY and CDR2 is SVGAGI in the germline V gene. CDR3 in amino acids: CASSPLQGNQPQHF. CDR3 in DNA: TGTGCCAGCAGTCCTCTCCAGGGGAATCAGCCCCAGCATTTT.

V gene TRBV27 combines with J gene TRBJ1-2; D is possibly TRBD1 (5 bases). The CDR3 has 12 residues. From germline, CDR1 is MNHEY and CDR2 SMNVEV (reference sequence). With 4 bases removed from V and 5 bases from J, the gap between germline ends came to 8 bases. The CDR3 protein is CASSSSGYGYTF. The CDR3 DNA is TGTGCCAGCAGTTCGTCAGGGTATGGCTACACCTTC.

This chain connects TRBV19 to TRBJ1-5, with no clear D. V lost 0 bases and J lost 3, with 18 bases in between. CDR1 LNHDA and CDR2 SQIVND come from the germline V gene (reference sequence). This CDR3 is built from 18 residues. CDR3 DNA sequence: TGTGCCAGTAGTATAGATCTGGCTAACAGCCGGCCCAATCAGCCCCAGCATTTT. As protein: CASSIDLANSRPNQPQHF. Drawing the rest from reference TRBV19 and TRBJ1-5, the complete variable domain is DGGITQSPKYLFRKEGQNVTLSCEQNLNHDAMYWYRQDPGQGLRLIYYSQIVNDFQKGDIAEGYSVSREKKESFPLTVTSAQKNPTAFYLCASSIDLANSRPNQPQHFGDGTRLSIL.

CDR3 amino acids: CASSLETSGGLTEQFF. The DNA for the CDR3 is TGTGCCAGCAGCTTAGAGACTAGCGGGGGGCTAACAGAGCAGTTCTTC. V gene TRBV11-2 combines with J gene TRBJ2-1, with 13 bases lining up with TRBD2. CDR1 SGHAT and CDR2 FQNNGV come from the germline V gene. The CDR3 totals 16 residues. Trimming took 0 bases from V and 10 from J; bases not matched to a gene: 6.

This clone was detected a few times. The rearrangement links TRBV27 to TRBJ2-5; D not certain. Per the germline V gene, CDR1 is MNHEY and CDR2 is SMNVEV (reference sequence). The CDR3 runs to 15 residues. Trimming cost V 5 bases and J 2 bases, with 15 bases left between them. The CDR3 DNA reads TGTGCCAGCAGTCCCTTAAGAGGAGTACAAGAGACCCAGTACTTC. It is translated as CASSPLRGVQETQYF.

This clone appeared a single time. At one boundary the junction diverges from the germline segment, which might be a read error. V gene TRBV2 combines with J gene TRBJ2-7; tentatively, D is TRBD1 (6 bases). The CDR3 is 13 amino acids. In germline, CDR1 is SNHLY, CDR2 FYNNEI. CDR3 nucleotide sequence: TGTACCAGCAGGGGCAGGGTATCCTACGAGCAGTACTTC. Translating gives CTSRGRVSYEQYF.

The CDR3 DNA reads as TGTGCCAGCAGCCAAGACGGGGACACCGGGGAGCTGTTTTTT. Protein product: CASSQDGDTGELFF. This chain connects TRBV14 to TRBJ2-2, with D perhaps matching TRBD2 (5 bases). V shed 0 bases and J shed 3 bases, with 5 bases lying between them. Germline loops: CDR1 SGHDN, CDR2 FVKESK. The CDR3 is 14 residues long.

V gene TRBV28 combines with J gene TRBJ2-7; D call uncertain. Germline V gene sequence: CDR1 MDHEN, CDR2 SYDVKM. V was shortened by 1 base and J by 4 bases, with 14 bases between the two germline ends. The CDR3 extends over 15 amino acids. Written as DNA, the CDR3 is TGTGCCAGCAGTTTATTAGGCCAGGCAGAATACGAGCAGTACTTC. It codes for CASSLLGQAEYEQYF.

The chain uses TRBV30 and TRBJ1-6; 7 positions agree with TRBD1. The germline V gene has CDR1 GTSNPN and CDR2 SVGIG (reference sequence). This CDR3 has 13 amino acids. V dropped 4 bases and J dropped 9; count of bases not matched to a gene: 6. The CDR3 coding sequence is TGTGCCTGGACCCGACAGGGCGGTTCACCCCTCCACTTT. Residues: CAWTRQGGSPLHF. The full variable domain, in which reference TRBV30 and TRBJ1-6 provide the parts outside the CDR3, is SQTIHQWPATLVQPVGSPLSLECTVEGTSNPNLYWYRQAAGRGLQLLFYSVGIGQISSEVPQNLSASRPQDRQFILSSKKLLLSDSGFYLCAWTRQGGSPLHFGNGTRLTVT.

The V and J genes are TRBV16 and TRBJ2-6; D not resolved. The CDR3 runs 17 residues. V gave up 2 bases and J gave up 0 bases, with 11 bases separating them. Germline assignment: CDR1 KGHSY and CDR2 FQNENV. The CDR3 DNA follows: TGTGCCAGCAGCCAAGAATTAGCACGCTCTGGGGCCAACGTCCTGACTTTC. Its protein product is CASSQELARSGANVLTF.

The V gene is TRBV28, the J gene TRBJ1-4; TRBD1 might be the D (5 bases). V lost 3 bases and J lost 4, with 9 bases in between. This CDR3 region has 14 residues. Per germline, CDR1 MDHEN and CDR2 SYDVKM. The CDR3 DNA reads TGTGCCAGCAGTTTTCAGGGAATTAATGAAAAACTGTTTTTT. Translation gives CASSFQGINEKLFF. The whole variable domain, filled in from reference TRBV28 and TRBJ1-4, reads DVKVTQSSRYLVKRTGEKVFLECVQDMDHENMFWYRQDPGLGLRLIYFSYDVKMKEKGDIPEGYSVSREKKERFSLILESASTNQTSMYLCASSFQGINEKLFFGSGTQLSVL.

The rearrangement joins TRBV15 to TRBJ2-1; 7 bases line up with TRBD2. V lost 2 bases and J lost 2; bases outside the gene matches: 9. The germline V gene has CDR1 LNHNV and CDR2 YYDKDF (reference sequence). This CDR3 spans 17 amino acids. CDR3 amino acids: CATSRSKRGDPYNEQFF. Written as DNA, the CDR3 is TGTGCCACCAGCAGATCCAAGCGGGGCGACCCCTACAATGAGCAGTTCTTC.

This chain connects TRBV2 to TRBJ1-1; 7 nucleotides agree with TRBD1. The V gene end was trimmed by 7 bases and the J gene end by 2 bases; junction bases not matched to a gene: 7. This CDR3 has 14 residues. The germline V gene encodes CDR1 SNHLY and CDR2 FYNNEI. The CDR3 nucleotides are TGTGCCAGCAATTCGCGGGACAGTAACACTGAAGCTTTCTTT. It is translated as CASNSRDSNTEAFF. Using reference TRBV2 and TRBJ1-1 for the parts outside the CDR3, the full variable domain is EPEVTQTPSHQVTQMGQEVILRCVPISNHLYFYWYRQILGQKVEFLVSFYNNEISEKSEIFDDQFSVERPDGSNFTLKIRSTKLEDSAMYFCASNSRDSNTEAFFGQGTRLTVV.

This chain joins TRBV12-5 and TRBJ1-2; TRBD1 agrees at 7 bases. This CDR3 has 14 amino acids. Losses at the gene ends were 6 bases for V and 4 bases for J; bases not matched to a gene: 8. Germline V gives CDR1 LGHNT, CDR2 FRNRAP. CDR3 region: CASGSDRAVYGYTF. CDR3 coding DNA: TGTGCTAGTGGCTCAGACAGGGCCGTCTATGGCTACACCTTC.

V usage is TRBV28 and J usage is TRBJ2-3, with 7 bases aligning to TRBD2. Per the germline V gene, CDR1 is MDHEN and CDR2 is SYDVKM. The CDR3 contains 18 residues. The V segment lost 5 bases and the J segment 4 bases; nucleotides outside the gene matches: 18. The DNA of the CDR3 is TGTGCCAGCAGTACTCCTTCAGGCGGGAGAGGGCCCCCAGATACGCAGTATTTT. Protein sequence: CASSTPSGGRGPPDTQYF.

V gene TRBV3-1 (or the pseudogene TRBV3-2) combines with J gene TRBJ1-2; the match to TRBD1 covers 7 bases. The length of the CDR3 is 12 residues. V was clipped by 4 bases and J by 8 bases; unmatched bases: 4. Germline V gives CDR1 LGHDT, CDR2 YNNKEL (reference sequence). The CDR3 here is CASSRQGGGYTF. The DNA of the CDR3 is TGTGCCAGCAGCCGTCAGGGGGGCGGCTACACCTTC.

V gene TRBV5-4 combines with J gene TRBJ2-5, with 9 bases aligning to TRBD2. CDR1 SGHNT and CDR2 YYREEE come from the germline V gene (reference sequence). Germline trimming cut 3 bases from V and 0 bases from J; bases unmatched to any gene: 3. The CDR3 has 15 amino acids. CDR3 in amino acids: CASSSSGDNQETQYF. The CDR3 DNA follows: TGTGCCAGCAGCTCTAGCGGGGACAACCAAGAGACCCAGTACTTC.

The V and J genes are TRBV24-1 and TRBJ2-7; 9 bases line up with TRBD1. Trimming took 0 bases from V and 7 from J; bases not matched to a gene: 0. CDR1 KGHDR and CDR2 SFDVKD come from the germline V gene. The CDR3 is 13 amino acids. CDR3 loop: CATSDLDRGEQYF. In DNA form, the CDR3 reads TGTGCCACCAGTGATTTGGACAGGGGGGAGCAGTACTTC.

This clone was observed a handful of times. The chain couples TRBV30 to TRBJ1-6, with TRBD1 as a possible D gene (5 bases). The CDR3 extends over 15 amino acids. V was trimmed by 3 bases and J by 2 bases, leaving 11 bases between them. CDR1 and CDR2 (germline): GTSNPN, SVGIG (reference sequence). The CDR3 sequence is CAWRGGTTYNSPLHF. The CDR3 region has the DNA TGTGCCTGGAGGGGGGGTACGACCTATAATTCACCCCTCCACTTT.

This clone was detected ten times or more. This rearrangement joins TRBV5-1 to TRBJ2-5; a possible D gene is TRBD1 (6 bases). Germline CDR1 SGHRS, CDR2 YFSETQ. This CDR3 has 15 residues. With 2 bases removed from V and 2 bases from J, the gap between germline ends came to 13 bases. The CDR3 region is CASSFYNRDQETQYF. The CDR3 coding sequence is TGCGCCAGCAGCTTTTATAACAGGGATCAAGAGACCCAGTACTTC.

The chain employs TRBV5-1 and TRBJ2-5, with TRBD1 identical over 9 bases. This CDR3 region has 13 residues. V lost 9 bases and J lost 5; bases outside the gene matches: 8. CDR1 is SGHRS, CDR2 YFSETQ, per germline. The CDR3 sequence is CATGRTGDETQYF. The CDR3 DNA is TGCGCCACCGGGAGGACAGGGGACGAGACCCAGTACTTC.

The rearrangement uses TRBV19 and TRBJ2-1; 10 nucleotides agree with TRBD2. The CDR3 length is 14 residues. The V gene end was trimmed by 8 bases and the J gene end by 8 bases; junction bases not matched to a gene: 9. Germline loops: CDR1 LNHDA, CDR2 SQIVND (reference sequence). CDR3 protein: CASLPGAGGYEQFF. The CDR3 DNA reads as TGTGCCAGTCTCCCGGGAGCGGGGGGGTATGAGCAGTTCTTC.

The DNA for the CDR3 is TGTGCCAGCAGCAAACCGCCAGGGGTTTTGCGCGAGCAGTACTTC. This encodes CASSKPPGVLREQYF. This rearrangement joins TRBV21-1 to TRBJ2-7; TRBD1, as called in the table, went unchecked against the DNA. TRBV21-1 constitutes a pseudogene. The CDR3 extends over 15 amino acids.

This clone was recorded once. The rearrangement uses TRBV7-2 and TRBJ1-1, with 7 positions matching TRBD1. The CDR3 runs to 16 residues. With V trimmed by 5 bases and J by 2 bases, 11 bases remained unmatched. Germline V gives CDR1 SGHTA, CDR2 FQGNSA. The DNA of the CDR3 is TGTGCCAGCAGCGTGACCCCCGGGACAGCTAACACTGAAGCTTTCTTT. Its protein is CASSVTPGTANTEAFF.